Sequencing of this T cell receptor (beta chain) was carried out in a study of T cells in Graves' hyperthyroidism and ophthalmopathy. This clonotype is a singleton in its sample. Germline trimming cut 6 bases from V and 5 bases from J; bases unmatched to any gene: 10. CDR3 length: 16 amino acids. CDR1 and CDR2 from the germline V gene are SNHLY and FYNNEI. Among the patients, aged 18 to 65, hyperthyroidism was newly diagnosed and had lasted under 2 months. Researchers took RNA transcripts and amplified the TCR beta CDR3 regions from them. When the TCR CDR3 underwent first-round RT-PCR, the HTBI primer set was used. In TCRdb, the multiplex PCR reads were re-called with MiXCR into one record per CDR3 protein. Of approximately 620,000 distinct CDR3 sequences listed, over 11% are singletons.

Sequencing used blood. The chain employs TRBV2 and TRBJ2-1; 10 nucleotides line up with TRBD2. This receptor was obtained from a woman aged 25 to 39 with Graves' hyperthyroidism that later progressed to Graves' ophthalmopathy. The CDR3 DNA is TGTGCCAGCAGAATTAGGACTAGCGGCGACCACAATGAGCAGTTCTTC. Amino acid sequence: CASRIRTSGDHNEQFF.